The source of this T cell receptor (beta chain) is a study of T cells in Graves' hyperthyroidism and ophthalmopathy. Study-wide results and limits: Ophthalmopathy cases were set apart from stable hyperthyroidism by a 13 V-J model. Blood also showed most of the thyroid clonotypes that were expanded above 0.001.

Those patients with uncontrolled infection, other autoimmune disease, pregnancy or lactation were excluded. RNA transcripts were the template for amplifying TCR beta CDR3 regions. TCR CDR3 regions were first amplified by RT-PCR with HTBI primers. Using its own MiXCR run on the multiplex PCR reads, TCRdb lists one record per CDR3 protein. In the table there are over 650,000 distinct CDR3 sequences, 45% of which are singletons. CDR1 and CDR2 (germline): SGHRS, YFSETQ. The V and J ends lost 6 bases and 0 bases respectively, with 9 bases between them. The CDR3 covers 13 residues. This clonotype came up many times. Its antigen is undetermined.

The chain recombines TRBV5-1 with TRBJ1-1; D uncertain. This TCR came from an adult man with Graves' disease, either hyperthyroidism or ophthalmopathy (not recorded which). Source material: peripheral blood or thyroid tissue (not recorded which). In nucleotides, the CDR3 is TGCGCCAGCACAGTAGGCATGAACACTGAAGCTTTCTTT. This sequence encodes CASTVGMNTEAFF. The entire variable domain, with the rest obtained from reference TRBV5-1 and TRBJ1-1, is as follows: KAGVTQTPRYLIKTRGQQVTLSCSPISGHRSVSWYQQTPGQGLQFLFEYFSETQRNKGNFPGRFSGRQFSNSRSEMNVSTLELGDSALYLCASTVGMNTEAFFGQGTRLTVV.